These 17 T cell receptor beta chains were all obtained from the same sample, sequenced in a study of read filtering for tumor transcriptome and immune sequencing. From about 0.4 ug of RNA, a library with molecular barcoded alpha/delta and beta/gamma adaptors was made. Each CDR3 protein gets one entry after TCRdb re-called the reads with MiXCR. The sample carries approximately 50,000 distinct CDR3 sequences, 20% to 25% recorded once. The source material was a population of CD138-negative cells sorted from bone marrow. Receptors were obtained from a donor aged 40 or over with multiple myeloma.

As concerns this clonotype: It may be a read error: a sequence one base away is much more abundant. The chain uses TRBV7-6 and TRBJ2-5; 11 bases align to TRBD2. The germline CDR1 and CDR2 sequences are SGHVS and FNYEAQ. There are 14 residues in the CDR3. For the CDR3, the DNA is TGTGCCAGCAGCCTTACTAGCGGGAGAGAGACCCTGTACTTC. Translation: CASSLTSGRETLYF.

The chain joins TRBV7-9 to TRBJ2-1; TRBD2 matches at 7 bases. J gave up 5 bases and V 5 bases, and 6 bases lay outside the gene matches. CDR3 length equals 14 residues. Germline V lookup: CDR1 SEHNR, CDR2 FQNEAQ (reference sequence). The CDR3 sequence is CASSTYTSDNEQFF. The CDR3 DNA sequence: TGTGCCAGCAGCACCTATACTAGCGACAATGAGCAGTTCTTC. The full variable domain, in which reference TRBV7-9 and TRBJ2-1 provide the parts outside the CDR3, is DTGVSQNPRHKITKRGQNVTFRCDPISEHNRLYWYRQTLGQGPEFLTYFQNEAQLEKSRLLSDRFSAERPKGSFSTLEIQRTEQGDSAMYLCASSTYTSDNEQFFGPGTRLTVL.

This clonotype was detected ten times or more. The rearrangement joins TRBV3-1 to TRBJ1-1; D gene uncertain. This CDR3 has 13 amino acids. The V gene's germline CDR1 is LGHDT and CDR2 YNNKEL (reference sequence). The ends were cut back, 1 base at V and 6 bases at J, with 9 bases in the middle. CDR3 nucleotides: TGTGCCAGCAGCCAAGCCGGGAGCTCTGAAGCTTTCTTT. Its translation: CASSQAGSSEAFF.

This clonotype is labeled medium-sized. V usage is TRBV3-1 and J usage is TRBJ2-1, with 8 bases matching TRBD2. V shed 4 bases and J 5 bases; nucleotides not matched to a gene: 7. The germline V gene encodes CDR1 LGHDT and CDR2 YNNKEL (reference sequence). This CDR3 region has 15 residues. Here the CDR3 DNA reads TGTGCCAGCAGCCCAAGCGGGAGTGTCCACAATGAGCAGTTCTTC. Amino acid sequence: CASSPSGSVHNEQFF.

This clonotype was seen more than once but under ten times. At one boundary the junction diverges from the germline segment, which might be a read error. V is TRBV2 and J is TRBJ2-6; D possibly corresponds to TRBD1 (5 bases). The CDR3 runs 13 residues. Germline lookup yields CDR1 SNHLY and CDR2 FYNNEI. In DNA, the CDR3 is TGTGCCAGCAGTGCGTTTGGGGCCAACGCCCTGACTTTC. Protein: CASSAFGANALTF.

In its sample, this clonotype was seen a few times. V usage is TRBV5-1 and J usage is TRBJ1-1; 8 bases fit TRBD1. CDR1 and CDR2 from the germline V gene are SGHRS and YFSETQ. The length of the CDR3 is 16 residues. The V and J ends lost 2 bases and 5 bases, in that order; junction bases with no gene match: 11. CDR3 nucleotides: TGCGCCAGCAGCTTCGGAGGCTCACAGGGGGGAACTGAAGCTTTCTTT. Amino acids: CASSFGGSQGGTEAFF.

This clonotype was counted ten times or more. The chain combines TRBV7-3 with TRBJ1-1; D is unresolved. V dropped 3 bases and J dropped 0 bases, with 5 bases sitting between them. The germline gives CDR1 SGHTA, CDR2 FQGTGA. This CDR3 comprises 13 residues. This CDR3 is CASSLGMNTEAFF. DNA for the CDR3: TGTGCCAGCAGCTTGGGGATGAACACTGAAGCTTTCTTT.

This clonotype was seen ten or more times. The CDR3 nucleotides read TGCGCCAGCAGTGCTGCTAGCGGGACCTACGAGCAGTACTTC. Its translation: CASSAASGTYEQYF. The rearrangement uses TRBV5-1 and TRBJ2-7; 9 positions match TRBD2. Germline V gene sequence: CDR1 SGHRS, CDR2 YFSETQ. The CDR3 runs to 14 residues. The ends lost 5 bases at V and 2 bases at J; junction bases unmatched: 5. The full variable domain, completed using reference TRBV5-1 and TRBJ2-7, is KAGVTQTPRYLIKTRGQQVTLSCSPISGHRSVSWYQQTPGQGLQFLFEYFSETQRNKGNFPGRFSGRQFSNSRSEMNVSTLELGDSALYLCASSAASGTYEQYFGPGTRLTVT.

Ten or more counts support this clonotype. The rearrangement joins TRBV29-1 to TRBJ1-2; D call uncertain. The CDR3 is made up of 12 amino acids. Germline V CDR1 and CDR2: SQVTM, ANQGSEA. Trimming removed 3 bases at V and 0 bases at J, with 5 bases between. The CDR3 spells CSVDTTNYGYTF. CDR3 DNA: TGCAGCGTTGACACCACTAACTATGGCTACACCTTC.

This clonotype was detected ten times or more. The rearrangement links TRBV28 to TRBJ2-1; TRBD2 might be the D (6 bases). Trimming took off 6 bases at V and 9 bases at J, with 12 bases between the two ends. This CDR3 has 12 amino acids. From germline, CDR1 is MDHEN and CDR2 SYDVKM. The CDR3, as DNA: TGTGCCAGCAGGGACCCAGCGGGTGAGCAGTTCTTC. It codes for CASRDPAGEQFF. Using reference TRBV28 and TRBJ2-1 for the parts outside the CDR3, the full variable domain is DVKVTQSSRYLVKRTGEKVFLECVQDMDHENMFWYRQDPGLGLRLIYFSYDVKMKEKGDIPEGYSVSREKKERFSLILESASTNQTSMYLCASRDPAGEQFFGPGTRLTVL.

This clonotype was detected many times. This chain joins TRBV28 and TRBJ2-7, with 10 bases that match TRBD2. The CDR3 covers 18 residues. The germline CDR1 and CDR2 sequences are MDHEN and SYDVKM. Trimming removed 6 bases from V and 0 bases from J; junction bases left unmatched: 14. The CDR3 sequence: CASRSYQSSGRHSYEQYF. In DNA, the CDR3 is TGTGCCAGCAGATCCTATCAGAGTAGCGGGAGGCACTCCTACGAGCAGTACTTC.

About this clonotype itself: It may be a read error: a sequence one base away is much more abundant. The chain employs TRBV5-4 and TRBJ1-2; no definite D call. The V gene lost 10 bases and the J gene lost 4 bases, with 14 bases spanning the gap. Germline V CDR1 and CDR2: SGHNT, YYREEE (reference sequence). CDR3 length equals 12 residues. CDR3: CAGRELGYGYTF. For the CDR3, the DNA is TGTGCCGGCCGCGAATTAGGCTATGGCTACACCTTC.

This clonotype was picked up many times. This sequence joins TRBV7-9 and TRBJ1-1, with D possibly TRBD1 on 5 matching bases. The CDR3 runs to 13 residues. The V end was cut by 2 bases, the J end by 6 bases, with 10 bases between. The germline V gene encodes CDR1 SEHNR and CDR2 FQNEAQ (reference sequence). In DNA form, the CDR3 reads TGTGCCAGCAGCTTAAAGGGGTTCGCTGAAGCTTTCTTT. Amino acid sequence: CASSLKGFAEAFF.

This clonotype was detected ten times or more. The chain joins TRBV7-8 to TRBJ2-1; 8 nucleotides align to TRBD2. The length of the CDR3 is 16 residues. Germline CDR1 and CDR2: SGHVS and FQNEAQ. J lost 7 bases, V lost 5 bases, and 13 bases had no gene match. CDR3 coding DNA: TGTGCCAGCAGCCGAAACGGGGGGGCCGGTAGAAATGAGCAGTTCTTC. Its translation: CASSRNGGAGRNEQFF.

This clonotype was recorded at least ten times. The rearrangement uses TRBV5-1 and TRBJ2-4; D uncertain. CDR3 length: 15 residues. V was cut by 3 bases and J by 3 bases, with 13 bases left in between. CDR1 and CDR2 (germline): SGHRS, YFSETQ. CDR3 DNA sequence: TGCGCCAGCAGCTCCAACCGGATAGGCAAAAACATTCAGTACTTC. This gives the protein CASSSNRIGKNIQYF.

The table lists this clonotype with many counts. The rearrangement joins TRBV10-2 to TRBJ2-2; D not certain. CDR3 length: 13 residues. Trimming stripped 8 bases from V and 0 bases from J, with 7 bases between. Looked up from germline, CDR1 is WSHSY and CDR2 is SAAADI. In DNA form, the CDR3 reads TGCGCCAGCGGACCGACGAACACCGGGGAGCTGTTTTTT. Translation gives CASGPTNTGELFF.

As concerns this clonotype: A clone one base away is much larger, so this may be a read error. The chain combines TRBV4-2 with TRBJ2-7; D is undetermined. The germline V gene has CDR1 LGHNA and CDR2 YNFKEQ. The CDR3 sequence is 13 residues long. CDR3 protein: CASNQDPPTEQYF. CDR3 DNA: TGTGCCAGCAACCAAGACCCACCTACGGAGCAGTACTTC.